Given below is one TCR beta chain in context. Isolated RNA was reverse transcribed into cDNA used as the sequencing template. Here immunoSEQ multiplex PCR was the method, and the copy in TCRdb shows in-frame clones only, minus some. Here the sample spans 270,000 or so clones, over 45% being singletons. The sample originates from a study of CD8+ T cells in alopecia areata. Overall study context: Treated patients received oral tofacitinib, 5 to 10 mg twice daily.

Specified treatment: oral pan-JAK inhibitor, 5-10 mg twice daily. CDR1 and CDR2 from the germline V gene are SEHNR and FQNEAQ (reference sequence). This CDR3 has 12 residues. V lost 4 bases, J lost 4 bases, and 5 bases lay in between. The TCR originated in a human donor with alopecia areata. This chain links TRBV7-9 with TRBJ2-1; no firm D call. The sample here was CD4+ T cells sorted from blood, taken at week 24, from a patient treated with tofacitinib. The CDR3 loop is CASSWKYNEQFF. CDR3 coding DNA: TGTGCCAGCAGCTGGAAGTACAATGAGCAGTTCTTC. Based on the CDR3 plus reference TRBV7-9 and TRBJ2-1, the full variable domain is DTGVSQNPRHKITKRGQNVTFRCDPISEHNRLYWYRQTLGQGPEFLTYFQNEAQLEKSRLLSDRFSAERPKGSFSTLEIQRTEQGDSAMYLCASSWKYNEQFFGPGTRLTVL.